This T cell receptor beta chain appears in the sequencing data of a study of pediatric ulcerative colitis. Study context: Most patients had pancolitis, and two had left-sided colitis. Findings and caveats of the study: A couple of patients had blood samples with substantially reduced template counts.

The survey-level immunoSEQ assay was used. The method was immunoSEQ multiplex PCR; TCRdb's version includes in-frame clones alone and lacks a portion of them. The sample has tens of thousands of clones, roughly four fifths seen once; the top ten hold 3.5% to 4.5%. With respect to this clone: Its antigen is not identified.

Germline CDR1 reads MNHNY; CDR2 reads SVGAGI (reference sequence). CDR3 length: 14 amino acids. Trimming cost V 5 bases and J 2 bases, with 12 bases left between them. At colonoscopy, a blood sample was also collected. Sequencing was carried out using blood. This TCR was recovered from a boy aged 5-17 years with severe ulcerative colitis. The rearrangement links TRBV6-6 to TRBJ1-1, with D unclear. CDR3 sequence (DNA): TGTGCCAGCAGTAGGTTTTTAGGAAACACTGAAGCTTTCTTT. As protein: CASSRFLGNTEAFF.